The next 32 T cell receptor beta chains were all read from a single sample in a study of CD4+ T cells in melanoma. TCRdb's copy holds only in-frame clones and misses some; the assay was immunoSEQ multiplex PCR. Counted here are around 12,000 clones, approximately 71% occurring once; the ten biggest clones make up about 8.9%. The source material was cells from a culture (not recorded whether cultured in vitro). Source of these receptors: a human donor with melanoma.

The CDR3: CASSLRGTPRAFF. DNA for the CDR3: TGTGCCAGCAGCTTAAGGGGAACGCCGAGGGCTTTCTTT. The chain employs TRBV7-2 and TRBJ1-1, with D perhaps TRBD1 (5 bases). Germline assignment: CDR1 SGHTA and CDR2 FQGNSA. V gave up 2 bases and J gave up 11 bases, with 15 bases separating them. The CDR3 is made up of 13 amino acids.

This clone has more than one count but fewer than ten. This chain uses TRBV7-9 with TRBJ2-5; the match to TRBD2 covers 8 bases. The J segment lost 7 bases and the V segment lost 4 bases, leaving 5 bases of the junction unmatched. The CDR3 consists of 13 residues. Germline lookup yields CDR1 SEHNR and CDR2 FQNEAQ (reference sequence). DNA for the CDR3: TGTGCCAGCAGCTCGACGGGACTAGGGACCCAGTACTTC. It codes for CASSSTGLGTQYF.

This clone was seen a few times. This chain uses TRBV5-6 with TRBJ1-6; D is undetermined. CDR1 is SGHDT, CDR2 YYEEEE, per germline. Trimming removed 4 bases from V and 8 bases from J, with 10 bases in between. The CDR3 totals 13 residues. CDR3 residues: CASSAPTDSPLHF. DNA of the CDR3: TGTGCCAGCAGCGCCCCGACGGATTCACCCCTCCACTTT.

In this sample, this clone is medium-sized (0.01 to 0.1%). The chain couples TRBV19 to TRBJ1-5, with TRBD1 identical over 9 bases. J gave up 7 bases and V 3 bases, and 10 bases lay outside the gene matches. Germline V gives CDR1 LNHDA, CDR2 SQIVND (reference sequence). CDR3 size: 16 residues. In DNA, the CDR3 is TGTGCCAGTAGTATCTACGGGACAGGGCGACTCCAGCCCCAGCATTTT. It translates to CASSIYGTGRLQPQHF.

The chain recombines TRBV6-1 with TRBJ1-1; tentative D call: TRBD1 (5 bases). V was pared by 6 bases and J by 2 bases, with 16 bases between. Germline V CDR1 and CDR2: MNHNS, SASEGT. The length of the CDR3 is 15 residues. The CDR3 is CASRYGTPTNTEAFF. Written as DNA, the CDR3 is TGTGCCAGCAGGTATGGGACGCCGACCAACACTGAAGCTTTCTTT.

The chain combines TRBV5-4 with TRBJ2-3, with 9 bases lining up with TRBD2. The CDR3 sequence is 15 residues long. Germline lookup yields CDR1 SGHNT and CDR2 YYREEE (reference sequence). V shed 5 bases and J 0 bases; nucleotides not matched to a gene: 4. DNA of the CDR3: TGTGCCAGCAGTCGGGGACTAGCTAGCACAGATACGCAGTATTTT. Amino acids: CASSRGLASTDTQYF.

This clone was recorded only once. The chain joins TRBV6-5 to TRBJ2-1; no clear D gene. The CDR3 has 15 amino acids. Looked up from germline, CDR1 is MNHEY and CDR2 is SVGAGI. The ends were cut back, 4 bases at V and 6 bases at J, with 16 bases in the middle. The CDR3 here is CASSSVSSEGNEQFF. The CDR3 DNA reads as TGTGCCAGCAGTTCCGTCTCCTCGGAAGGCAATGAGCAGTTCTTC.

CDR3 bases: TGTGCCACCAGCAGAGATCAGGGCTCGAGAAACACCATATATTTT. Its translation is CATSRDQGSRNTIYF. This chain uses TRBV15 with TRBJ1-3; weak D call: TRBD1 (5 bases). V was pared by 0 bases and J by 5 bases, with 11 bases between. CDR1 is LNHNV and CDR2 is YYDKDF in the germline V gene (reference sequence). There are 15 residues in the CDR3. The full variable domain, with the rest looked up from reference TRBV15 and TRBJ1-3, is DAMVIQNPRYQVTQFGKPVTLSCSQTLNHNVMYWYQQKSSQAPKLLFHYYDKDFNNEADTPDNFQSRRPNTSFCFLDIRSPGLGDTAMYLCATSRDQGSRNTIYFGEGSWLTVV.

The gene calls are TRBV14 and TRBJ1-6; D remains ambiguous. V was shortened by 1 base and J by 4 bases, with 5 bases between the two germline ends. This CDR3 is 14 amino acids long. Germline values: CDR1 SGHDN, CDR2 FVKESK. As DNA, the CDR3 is TGTGCCAGCAGCCAAGGGCAGTATAATTCACCCCTCCACTTT. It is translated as CASSQGQYNSPLHF.

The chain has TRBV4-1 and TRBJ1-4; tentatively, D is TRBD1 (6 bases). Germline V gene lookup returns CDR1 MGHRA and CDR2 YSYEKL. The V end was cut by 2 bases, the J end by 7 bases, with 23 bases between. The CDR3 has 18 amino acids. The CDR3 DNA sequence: TGCGCCAGCAGCCAACCCACAGGGATCACACTTGGCGTTGAAAAACTGTTTTTT. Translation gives CASSQPTGITLGVEKLFF.

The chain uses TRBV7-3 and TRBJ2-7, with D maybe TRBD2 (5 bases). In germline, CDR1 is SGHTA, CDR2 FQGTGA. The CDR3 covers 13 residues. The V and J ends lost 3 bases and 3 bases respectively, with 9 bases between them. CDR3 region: CASSFGGSYEQYF. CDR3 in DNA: TGTGCCAGCAGCTTCGGAGGAAGCTACGAGCAGTACTTC.

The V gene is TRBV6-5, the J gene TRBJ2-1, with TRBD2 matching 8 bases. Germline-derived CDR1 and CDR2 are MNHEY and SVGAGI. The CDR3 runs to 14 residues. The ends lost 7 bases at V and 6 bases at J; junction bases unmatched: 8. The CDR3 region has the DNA TGTGCCAGCAATAAGGAGCGGGGGCGCAATGAGCAGTTCTTC. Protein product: CASNKERGRNEQFF.

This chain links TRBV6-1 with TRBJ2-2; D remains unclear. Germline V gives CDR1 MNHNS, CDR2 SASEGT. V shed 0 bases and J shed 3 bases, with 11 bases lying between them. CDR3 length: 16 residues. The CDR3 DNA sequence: TGTGCCAGCAGTGAAGCGTGGGCCACCGACACCGGGGAGCTGTTTTTT. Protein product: CASSEAWATDTGELFF.

In DNA form, the CDR3 reads TGCAGTGCTAGTGCCCGACAGCCCCAGCATTTT. Encoded protein: CSASARQPQHF. The chain carries TRBV20-1 and TRBJ1-5; D gene uncertain. This CDR3 has 11 residues. V gave up 3 bases and J gave up 7 bases, with 7 bases separating them. Germline V gene sequence: CDR1 DFQATT, CDR2 SNEGSKA (reference sequence).

The CDR3: CASSPRRGLYQPQHF. The CDR3 region has the DNA TGTGCCAGTAGTCCGCGAAGGGGGTTGTACCAGCCCCAGCATTTT. This sequence joins TRBV19 and TRBJ1-5, with D possibly TRBD1 on 6 matching bases. With 5 bases removed from V and 7 bases from J, the gap between germline ends came to 18 bases. The length of the CDR3 is 15 residues. Germline CDR1 LNHDA, CDR2 SQIVND (reference sequence).

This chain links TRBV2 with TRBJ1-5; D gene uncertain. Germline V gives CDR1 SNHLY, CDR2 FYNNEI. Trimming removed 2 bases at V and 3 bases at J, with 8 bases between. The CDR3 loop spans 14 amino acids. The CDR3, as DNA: TGTGCCAGCAGTGAATTACGGTACAATCAGCCCCAGCATTTT. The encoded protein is CASSELRYNQPQHF.

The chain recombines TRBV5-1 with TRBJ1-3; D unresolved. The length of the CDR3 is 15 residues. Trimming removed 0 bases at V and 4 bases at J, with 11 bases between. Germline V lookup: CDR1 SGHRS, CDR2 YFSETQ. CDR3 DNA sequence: TGCGCCAGCAGCTTGGACCCTAATGGAGGAAACACCATATATTTT. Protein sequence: CASSLDPNGGNTIYF.

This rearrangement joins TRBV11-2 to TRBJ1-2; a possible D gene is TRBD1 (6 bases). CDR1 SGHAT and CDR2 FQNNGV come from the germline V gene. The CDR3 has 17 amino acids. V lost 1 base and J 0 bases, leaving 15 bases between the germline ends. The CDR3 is CASSLVVQGWANYGYTF. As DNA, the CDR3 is TGTGCCAGCAGCTTAGTAGTACAGGGTTGGGCTAACTATGGCTACACCTTC.

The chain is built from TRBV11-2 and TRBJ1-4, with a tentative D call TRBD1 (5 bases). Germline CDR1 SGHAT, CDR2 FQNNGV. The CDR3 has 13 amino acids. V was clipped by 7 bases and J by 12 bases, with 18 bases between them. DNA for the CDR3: TGTGCCAGCACGGTCGGAGGGGTTTCGGAACTGTTTTTT. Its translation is CASTVGGVSELFF.

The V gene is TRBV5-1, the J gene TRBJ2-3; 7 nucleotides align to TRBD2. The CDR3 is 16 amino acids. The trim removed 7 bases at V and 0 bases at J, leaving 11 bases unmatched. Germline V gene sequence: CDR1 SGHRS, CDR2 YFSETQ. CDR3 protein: CASGTERGTSTDTQYF. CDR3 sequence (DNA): TGCGCCAGCGGCACTGAGCGGGGAACTAGCACAGATACGCAGTATTTT.

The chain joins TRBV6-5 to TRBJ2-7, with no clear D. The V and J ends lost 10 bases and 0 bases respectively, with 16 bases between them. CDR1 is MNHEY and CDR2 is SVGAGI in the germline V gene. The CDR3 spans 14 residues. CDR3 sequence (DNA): TGTGCCACCAGCCCCACAGCCACCTCCTACGAGCAGTACTTC. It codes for CATSPTATSYEQYF.

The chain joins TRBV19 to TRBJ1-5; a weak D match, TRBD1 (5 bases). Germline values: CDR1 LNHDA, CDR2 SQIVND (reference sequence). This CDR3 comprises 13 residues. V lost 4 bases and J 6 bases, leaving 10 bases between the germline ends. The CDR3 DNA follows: TGTGCCAGTAGTAAGGGGCGCGGTCAGCCCCAGCATTTT. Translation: CASSKGRGQPQHF.

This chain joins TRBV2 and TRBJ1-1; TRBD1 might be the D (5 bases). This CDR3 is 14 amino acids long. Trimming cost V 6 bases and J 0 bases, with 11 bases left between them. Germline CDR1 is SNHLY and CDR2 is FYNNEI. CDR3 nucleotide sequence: TGTGCCAGCAGGGAGACAGCAATGAACACTGAAGCTTTCTTT. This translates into CASRETAMNTEAFF.

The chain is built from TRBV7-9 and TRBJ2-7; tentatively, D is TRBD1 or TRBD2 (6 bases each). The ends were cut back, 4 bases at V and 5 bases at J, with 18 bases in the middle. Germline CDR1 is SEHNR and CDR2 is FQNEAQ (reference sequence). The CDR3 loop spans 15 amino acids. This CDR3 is CASSYSAEGGDEQYF. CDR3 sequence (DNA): TGTGCCAGCAGCTACTCCGCCGAGGGGGGAGACGAGCAGTACTTC. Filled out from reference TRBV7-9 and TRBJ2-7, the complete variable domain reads DTGVSQNPRHKITKRGQNVTFRCDPISEHNRLYWYRQTLGQGPEFLTYFQNEAQLEKSRLLSDRFSAERPKGSFSTLEIQRTEQGDSAMYLCASSYSAEGGDEQYFGPGTRLTVT.

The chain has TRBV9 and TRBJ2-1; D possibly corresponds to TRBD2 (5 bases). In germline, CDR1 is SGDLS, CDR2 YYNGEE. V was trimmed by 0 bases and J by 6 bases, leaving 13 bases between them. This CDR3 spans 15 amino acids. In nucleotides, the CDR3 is TGTGCCAGCAGCGTAGGGGAACTAGTGGGCAATGAGCAGTTCTTC. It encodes CASSVGELVGNEQFF.

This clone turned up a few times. The CDR3 DNA is TGTGCCTGGAGTGCCGGGGTGGACACCCCCCAGCATTTT. The encoded protein is CAWSAGVDTPQHF. The V and J genes are TRBV30 and TRBJ1-5; D is possibly TRBD1 (5 bases). This CDR3 region has 13 residues. Germline loops: CDR1 GTSNPN, CDR2 SVGIG (reference sequence). Trimming pared 1 base from V and 10 bases from J, leaving 14 bases between.

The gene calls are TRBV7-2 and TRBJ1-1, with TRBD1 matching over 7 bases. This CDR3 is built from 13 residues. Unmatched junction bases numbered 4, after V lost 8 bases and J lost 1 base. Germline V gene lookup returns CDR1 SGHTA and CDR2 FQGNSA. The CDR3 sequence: CASCRDRNTEAFF. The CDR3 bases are TGTGCCAGCTGTCGGGACAGGAACACTGAAGCTTTCTTT.

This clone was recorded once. CDR3 nucleotide sequence: TGTGCCAGCAGCGCACAGGGGAGAAACACTGAAGCTTTCTTT. The encoded protein is CASSAQGRNTEAFF. V and J are TRBV5-4 and TRBJ1-1, with 7 bases fitting TRBD1. The V gene end was trimmed by 4 bases and the J gene end by 2 bases; junction bases not matched to a gene: 5. CDR3 length: 14 residues. Germline lookup yields CDR1 SGHNT and CDR2 YYREEE (reference sequence). Filled out from reference TRBV5-4 and TRBJ1-1, the complete variable domain reads ETGVTQSPTHLIKTRGQQVTLRCSSQSGHNTVSWYQQALGQGPQFIFQYYREEENGRGNFPPRFSGLQFPNYSSELNVNALELDDSALYLCASSAQGRNTEAFFGQGTRLTVV.

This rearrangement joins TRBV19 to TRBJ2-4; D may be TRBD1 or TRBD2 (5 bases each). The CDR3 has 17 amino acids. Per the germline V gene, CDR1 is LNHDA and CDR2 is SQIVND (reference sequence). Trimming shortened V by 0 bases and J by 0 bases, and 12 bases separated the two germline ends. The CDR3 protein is CASSIDSGPIAKNIQYF. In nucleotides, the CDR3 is TGTGCCAGTAGTATAGATTCGGGACCCATAGCCAAAAACATTCAGTACTTC.

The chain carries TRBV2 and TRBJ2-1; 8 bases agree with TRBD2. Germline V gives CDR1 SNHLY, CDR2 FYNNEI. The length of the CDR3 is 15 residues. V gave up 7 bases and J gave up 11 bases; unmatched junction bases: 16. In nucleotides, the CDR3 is TGTGCCAGCACCCCTGGGAGCGGGGGCCAAGCAAAGCAGTTCTTC. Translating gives CASTPGSGGQAKQFF.

Here the CDR3 reads CASSLTGIPVTEAFF. CDR3 nucleotides: TGCGCCAGCAGCTTGACAGGGATTCCCGTAACTGAAGCTTTCTTT. The genes are TRBV5-1 and TRBJ1-1, with D maybe TRBD1 (6 bases). The V and J ends lost 1 base and 5 bases respectively, with 15 bases between them. In germline, CDR1 is SGHRS, CDR2 YFSETQ. This CDR3 is 15 amino acids long.

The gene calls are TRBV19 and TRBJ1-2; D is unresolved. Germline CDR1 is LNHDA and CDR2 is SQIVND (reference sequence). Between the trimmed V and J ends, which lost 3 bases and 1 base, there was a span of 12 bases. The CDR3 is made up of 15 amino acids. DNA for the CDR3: TGTGCCAGTAGTATCCGGGTATGGGTTAACTATGGCTACACCTTC. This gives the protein CASSIRVWVNYGYTF.